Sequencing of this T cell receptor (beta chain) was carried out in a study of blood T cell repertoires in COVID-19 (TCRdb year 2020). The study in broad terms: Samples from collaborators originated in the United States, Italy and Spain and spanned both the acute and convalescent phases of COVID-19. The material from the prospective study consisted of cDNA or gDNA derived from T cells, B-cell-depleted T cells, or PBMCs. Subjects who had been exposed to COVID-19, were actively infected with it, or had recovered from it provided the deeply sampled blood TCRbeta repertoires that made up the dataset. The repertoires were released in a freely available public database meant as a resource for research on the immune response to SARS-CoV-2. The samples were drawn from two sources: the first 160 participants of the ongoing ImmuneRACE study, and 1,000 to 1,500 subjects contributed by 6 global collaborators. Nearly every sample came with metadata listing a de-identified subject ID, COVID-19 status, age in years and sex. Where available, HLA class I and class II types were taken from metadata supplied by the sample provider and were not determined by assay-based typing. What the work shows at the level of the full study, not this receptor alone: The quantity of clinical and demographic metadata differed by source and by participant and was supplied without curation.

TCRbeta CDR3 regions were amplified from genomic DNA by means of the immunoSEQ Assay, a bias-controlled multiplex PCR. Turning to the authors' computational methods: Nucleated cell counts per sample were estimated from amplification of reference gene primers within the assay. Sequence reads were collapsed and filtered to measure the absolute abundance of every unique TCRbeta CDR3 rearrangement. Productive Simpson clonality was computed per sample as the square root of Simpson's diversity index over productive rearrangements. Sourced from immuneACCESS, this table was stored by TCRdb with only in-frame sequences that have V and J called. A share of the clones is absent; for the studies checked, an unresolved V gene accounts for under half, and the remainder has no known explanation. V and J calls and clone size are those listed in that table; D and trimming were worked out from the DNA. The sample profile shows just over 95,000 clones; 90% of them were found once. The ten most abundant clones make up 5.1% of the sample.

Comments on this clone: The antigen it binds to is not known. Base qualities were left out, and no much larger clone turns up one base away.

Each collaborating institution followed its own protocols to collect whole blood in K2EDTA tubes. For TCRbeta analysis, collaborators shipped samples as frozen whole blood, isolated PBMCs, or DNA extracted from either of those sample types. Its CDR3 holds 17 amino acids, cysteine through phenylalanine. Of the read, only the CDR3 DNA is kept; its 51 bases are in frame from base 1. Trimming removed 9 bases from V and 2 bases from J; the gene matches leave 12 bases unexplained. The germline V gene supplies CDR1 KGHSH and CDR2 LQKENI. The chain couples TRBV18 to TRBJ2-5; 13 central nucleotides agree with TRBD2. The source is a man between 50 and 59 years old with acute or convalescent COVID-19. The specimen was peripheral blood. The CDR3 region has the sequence CASTGTSGTYIQETQYF. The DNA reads TGTGCCAGTACTGGGACTAGCGGGACCTATATACAAGAGACCCAGTACTTC.